Listed here are 4 T cell receptor beta chains from one sample, sequenced in a study of blood T cell repertoires in COVID-19. The data were produced by immunoSEQ multiplex PCR, yet TCRdb's version contains in-frame clones alone and is incomplete. The table shows under 85,000 clones, with 88% occurring only once. Sequenced input: peripheral blood. The receptors were sampled from a man between 65 and 79 years old with acute or convalescent COVID-19.

This chain joins TRBV6-5 and TRBJ1-4; D is possibly TRBD1 (6 bases). This CDR3 region has 15 residues. Between the trimmed V and J ends, which lost 6 bases and 0 bases, there was a span of 11 bases. Germline CDR1 is MNHEY and CDR2 is SVGAGI. For the CDR3, the DNA is TGTGCCAGCAGACAAACAGGGACAACTAATGAAAAACTGTTTTTT. This sequence encodes CASRQTGTTNEKLFF.

The chain combines TRBV5-1 with TRBJ2-7; 7 bases are a match to TRBD1. This CDR3 spans 15 amino acids. With V trimmed by 0 bases and J by 6 bases, 9 bases remained unmatched. Germline CDR1 is SGHRS and CDR2 is YFSETQ. The chain's CDR3 is CASSLGTQGIGEQYF. DNA for the CDR3: TGCGCCAGCAGCTTGGGTACACAGGGGATAGGCGAGCAGTACTTC.

This chain joins TRBV2 and TRBJ1-2; TRBD1 is a possible D gene (5 bases). This CDR3 has 16 amino acids. V was pared by 0 bases and J by 8 bases, with 19 bases between. Germline loops: CDR1 SNHLY, CDR2 FYNNEI. CDR3 nucleotide sequence: TGTGCCAGCAGTGAAGCATTAAGGCAGGGCCCCTTGGGCTACACCTTC. This sequence encodes CASSEALRQGPLGYTF.

The chain employs TRBV6-1 and TRBJ1-2, with no clear D. The CDR3 contains 17 residues. In germline, CDR1 is MNHNS, CDR2 SASEGT. Deletions cut 2 bases from V and 0 bases from J, with 16 bases between. The CDR3 bases are TGTGCCAGCAGTGAATCGCAGTGGCAGACTACTAACTATGGCTACACCTTC. The encoded protein is CASSESQWQTTNYGYTF.